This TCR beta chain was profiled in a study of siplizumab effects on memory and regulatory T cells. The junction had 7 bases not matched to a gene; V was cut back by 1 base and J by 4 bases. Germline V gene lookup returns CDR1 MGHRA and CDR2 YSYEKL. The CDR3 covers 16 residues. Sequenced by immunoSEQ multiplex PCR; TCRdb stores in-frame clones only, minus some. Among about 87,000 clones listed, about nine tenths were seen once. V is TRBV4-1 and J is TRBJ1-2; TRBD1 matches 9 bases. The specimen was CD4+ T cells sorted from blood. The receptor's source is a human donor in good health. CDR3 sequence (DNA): TGCGCCAGCAGCCAAGTCTCCGGACAGGGGACCTATGGCTACACCTTC. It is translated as CASSQVSGQGTYGYTF.